This T cell receptor beta chain is drawn from a study of blood T cell repertoires in COVID-19. Germline V gives CDR1 KGHSH, CDR2 LQKENI. The CDR3 extends over 16 amino acids. The junction had 10 bases not matched to a gene; V was cut back by 6 bases and J by 0 bases. The protocol was immunoSEQ multiplex PCR, while the TCRdb copy is restricted to in-frame clones and leaves out a portion. Of 150,000 to 200,000 clones in the sample, roughly 79% are singletons; the top ten hold around 10%. Sequenced input: peripheral blood. J is TRBJ2-5 and V is TRBV18; 7 bases line up with TRBD1. The clonotype originates from a woman in her forties with COVID-19, enrolled during active disease. As DNA, the CDR3 is TGTGCCAGCTCCCCCAAAGTCCAGGGGGACCAAGAGACCCAGTACTTC. Protein product: CASSPKVQGDQETQYF.